These 9 T cell receptor beta chains came from one sample sequenced in a study of beta chain features in type 1 diabetes. Whole-study findings and limits: Within each of all four CD4+ subsets, Type 1 diabetes patients had TCRB CDR3s that were moderately but significantly shorter.

For these TCRs, the target antigens are not known. Sequencing targeted expressed TCRB transcripts, as all isolated RNA had been reverse transcribed. Sequenced by immunoSEQ multiplex PCR; TCRdb stores in-frame clones only, minus some. This sample has 550,000 to 850,000 clones, with 13% found just once. Sequences were obtained from naive CD4+ T cells from blood. The source of these receptors is a man between 18 and 29 years old with type 1 diabetes.

This clone appeared a few times. V usage is TRBV5-6 and J usage is TRBJ1-1; D unclear. The CDR3 runs 14 residues. Trimming removed 0 bases at V and 2 bases at J, with 8 bases between. The germline gives CDR1 SGHDT, CDR2 YYEEEE. This chain's CDR3 is CASSLVVGNTEAFF. For the CDR3, the DNA is TGTGCCAGCAGCTTGGTAGTCGGAAACACTGAAGCTTTCTTT.

The chain uses TRBV27 and TRBJ2-1; D is unclear. Trimming pared 3 bases from V and 8 bases from J, leaving 17 bases between. Germline V gene lookup returns CDR1 MNHEY and CDR2 SMNVEV (reference sequence). The CDR3 consists of 15 residues. The CDR3 sequence is CASSFRVASGDEQFF. CDR3 DNA sequence: TGTGCCAGCAGTTTTCGGGTTGCCTCTGGGGATGAGCAGTTCTTC.

The rearrangement uses TRBV27 and TRBJ2-7; no firm D call. This CDR3 comprises 13 residues. Per germline, CDR1 MNHEY and CDR2 SMNVEV (reference sequence). Trimming removed 2 bases at V and 1 base at J, with 6 bases between. CDR3 nucleotides: TGTGCCAGCAGTTTAGCCGATTCCTACGAGCAGTACTTC. Its translation is CASSLADSYEQYF.

The chain uses TRBV4-2 and TRBJ2-1, with 10 bases matching TRBD2. V lost 4 bases and J lost 2; bases outside the gene matches: 5. The germline V gene has CDR1 LGHNA and CDR2 YNFKEQ. The CDR3 loop spans 16 amino acids. CDR3 sequence (DNA): TGTGCCAGCAGCCTTGGGACTAGCGATCCCTACAATGAGCAGTTCTTC. It yields the protein CASSLGTSDPYNEQFF.

This clone was observed a handful of times. The chain is built from TRBV9 and TRBJ1-1; 7 positions agree with TRBD1. CDR1 and CDR2 (germline): SGDLS, YYNGEE. Losses at the gene ends were 3 bases for V and 0 bases for J; bases not matched to a gene: 5. This CDR3 is 15 amino acids long. The CDR3 is CASSERTGVNTEAFF. The CDR3, as DNA: TGTGCCAGCAGCGAACGGACAGGAGTGAACACTGAAGCTTTCTTT.

This clone was seen a handful of times. V is TRBV30 and J is TRBJ1-5; no definite D call. The CDR3 is 13 residues long. V shed 1 base and J shed 6 bases, with 10 bases lying between them. Looked up from germline, CDR1 is GTSNPN and CDR2 is SVGIG (reference sequence). CDR3 DNA sequence: TGTGCCTGGAGTGCCTTTAATAGTCAGCCCCAGCATTTT. Amino acids: CAWSAFNSQPQHF.

This clone occurred a few times. The rearrangement links TRBV7-2 to TRBJ2-1; perhaps TRBD2 as D (6 bases). The germline gives CDR1 SGHTA, CDR2 FQGNSA. V shed 3 bases and J shed 6 bases, with 12 bases lying between them. The CDR3 has 14 residues. The CDR3 DNA sequence: TGTGCCAGCAGCTTTGGAGGGTCCGTCAATGAGCAGTTCTTC. This gives the protein CASSFGGSVNEQFF.

This clone was observed a few times. The rearrangement joins TRBV6-5 to TRBJ2-7; no definite D call. The ends were cut back, 5 bases at V and 0 bases at J, with 11 bases in the middle. This CDR3 contains 14 residues. The germline V gene has CDR1 MNHEY and CDR2 SVGAGI. The CDR3 is CASSRGRSSYEQYF. DNA of the CDR3: TGTGCCAGCAGTCGCGGACGGAGCTCCTACGAGCAGTACTTC.

This clone was picked up a small number of times. The identical CDR3 is also encoded by other nucleotide sequences in the sample. This chain joins TRBV25-1 and TRBJ1-1, with TRBD1 matching over 9 bases. The CDR3 contains 15 residues. The V gene end was trimmed by 3 bases and the J gene end by 3 bases; junction bases not matched to a gene: 5. Germline lookup yields CDR1 MGHDK and CDR2 SYGVNS. The CDR3 bases are TGTGCCAGCAGTGACCCGGGACAGGGAGACACTGAAGCTTTCTTT. Translation gives CASSDPGQGDTEAFF.